These 16 T cell receptor beta chains share one sample of origin, sequenced in a study of blood T cell repertoires in COVID-19. Sequencing used immunoSEQ multiplex PCR; TCRdb keeps in-frame clones, though not all of them. The table records 110,000 or so clones, approximately 90% of them present only once. The specimen was peripheral blood. The receptors stem from a woman in her sixties or seventies who had recovered from COVID-19.

This chain connects TRBV4-1 to TRBJ2-1; 9 bases agree with TRBD2. The CDR3 length is 16 residues. The germline V gene has CDR1 MGHRA and CDR2 YSYEKL. The ends lost 4 bases at V and 0 bases at J; junction bases unmatched: 4. The DNA of the CDR3 is TGCGCCAGCAGCCTAGCGGGAGAGATCTCCTACAATGAGCAGTTCTTC. Translated, it gives CASSLAGEISYNEQFF.

The V call is TRBV19, the J call TRBJ2-7, with D tentatively TRBD2 (5 bases). Between the trimmed V and J ends, which lost 3 bases and 3 bases, there was a span of 15 bases. Per germline, CDR1 LNHDA and CDR2 SQIVND (reference sequence). The CDR3 contains 15 residues. This CDR3 is CASSMRPGMDYEQYF. The CDR3 DNA sequence: TGTGCCAGTAGTATGCGCCCCGGGATGGACTACGAGCAGTACTTC.

This clone came up once. V is TRBV18 and J is TRBJ2-3; D ambiguous. CDR3 length equals 15 residues. Trimming shortened V by 3 bases and J by 0 bases, and 10 bases separated the two germline ends. Germline CDR1 and CDR2: KGHSH and LQKENI. CDR3 nucleotides: TGTGCCAGCTCACCGGGTGCGGCAAGCACAGATACGCAGTATTTT. Its protein is CASSPGAASTDTQYF.

The chain is built from TRBV7-2 and TRBJ2-7; 8 bases line up with TRBD1. This CDR3 comprises 12 residues. V lost 5 bases to trimming and J lost 11 bases; unmatched junction nucleotides: 8. Germline values: CDR1 SGHTA, CDR2 FQGNSA. The CDR3 bases are TGTGCCAGCAGCCGCGGACAGGGAAGAGAGTACTTC. Translating it yields CASSRGQGREYF.

This chain links TRBV30 with TRBJ1-1, with D hard to call. V was cut by 0 bases and J by 2 bases, with 13 bases left in between. CDR3 length: 15 residues. CDR1 is GTSNPN and CDR2 is SVGIG in the germline V gene (reference sequence). The CDR3 is CAWSVQISRNTEAFF. The DNA for the CDR3 is TGTGCCTGGAGTGTACAAATCAGTCGAAACACTGAAGCTTTCTTT.

This clone was seen more than once but under ten times. The V gene is TRBV3-1 (or the pseudogene TRBV3-2), the J gene TRBJ2-7, with no clear D. CDR3 length: 14 amino acids. V shed 4 bases and J shed 0 bases, with 10 bases lying between them. Germline CDR1 is LGHDT and CDR2 is YNNKEL (reference sequence). CDR3 protein: CASSLRSSSYEQYF. For the CDR3, the DNA is TGTGCCAGCAGCCTACGGAGTAGCTCCTACGAGCAGTACTTC.

This rearrangement joins TRBV18 to TRBJ1-4; D might be TRBD1 (6 bases). Germline CDR1 reads KGHSH; CDR2 reads LQKENI. The CDR3 loop spans 14 amino acids. Trimming removed 0 bases from V and 8 bases from J, with 10 bases in between. CDR3 coding DNA: TGTGCCAGCTCACCACCGCCCCAGGGGGAAAAACTGTTTTTT. Translation gives CASSPPPQGEKLFF.

J is TRBJ2-1 and V is TRBV6-5; no clear D. The CDR3 is 15 amino acids. CDR1 and CDR2 (germline): MNHEY, SVGAGI. With 6 bases removed from V and 1 base from J, the gap between germline ends came to 13 bases. The CDR3 sequence: CASRKSSESYNEQFF. As DNA, the CDR3 is TGTGCCAGCAGGAAATCGTCAGAATCCTACAATGAGCAGTTCTTC.

This clone appeared once. The chain recombines TRBV5-1 with TRBJ2-7; weak D call: TRBD1 (6 bases). The V gene's germline CDR1 is SGHRS and CDR2 YFSETQ. Trimming took 3 bases from V and 1 from J, leaving 11 bases between them. CDR3 length equals 14 residues. The CDR3 loop is CASSSDRSSYEQYF. As DNA, the CDR3 is TGCGCCAGCAGCTCAGACAGGTCTTCCTACGAGCAGTACTTC.

The chain links TRBV18 to TRBJ2-7; 8 bases line up with TRBD1. Trimming took 4 bases from V and 2 from J; bases not matched to a gene: 4. The CDR3 contains 14 residues. Germline V lookup: CDR1 KGHSH, CDR2 LQKENI. The chain's CDR3 is CASSRGQVTYEQYF. CDR3 coding DNA: TGTGCCAGCTCACGGGGACAGGTGACCTACGAGCAGTACTTC.

The CDR3 DNA follows: TGTGCCAGCAGCTTAGCGGGGGGACCCTGGGGGTACGAGCAGTACTTC. It encodes CASSLAGGPWGYEQYF. The V call is TRBV7-6, the J call TRBJ2-7; possibly TRBD2 for D (6 bases). Germline lookup yields CDR1 SGHVS and CDR2 FNYEAQ. This CDR3 comprises 16 residues. The germline V and J ends were trimmed by 0 bases and 4 bases, with 16 bases remaining between them.

V and J are TRBV5-1 and TRBJ2-1; possible D gene TRBD2, 5 bases. The length of the CDR3 is 14 residues. Per the germline V gene, CDR1 is SGHRS and CDR2 is YFSETQ. Trimming stripped 2 bases from V and 7 bases from J, with 13 bases between. The CDR3 loop reads CASSLFGGSNEQFF. The CDR3 DNA follows: TGCGCCAGCAGCTTATTTGGTGGGAGTAATGAGCAGTTCTTC. Variable domain in full (rest from reference TRBV5-1 and TRBJ2-1): KAGVTQTPRYLIKTRGQQVTLSCSPISGHRSVSWYQQTPGQGLQFLFEYFSETQRNKGNFPGRFSGRQFSNSRSEMNVSTLELGDSALYLCASSLFGGSNEQFFGPGTRLTVL.

This clone was recorded once. This rearrangement joins TRBV28 to TRBJ2-1; 7 nucleotides agree with TRBD2. From germline, CDR1 is MDHEN and CDR2 SYDVKM. The V gene end was trimmed by 2 bases and the J gene end by 8 bases; junction bases not matched to a gene: 6. There are 14 residues in the CDR3. The CDR3 DNA follows: TGTGCCAGCAGTTTACAAGGCGGGAGCTATGAGCAGTTCTTC. It yields the protein CASSLQGGSYEQFF.

The rearrangement links TRBV28 to TRBJ1-6; a weak D match, TRBD1 (6 bases). CDR1 MDHEN and CDR2 SYDVKM come from the germline V gene. Trimming removed 10 bases at V and 5 bases at J, with 15 bases between. This CDR3 is built from 14 residues. Here the CDR3 DNA reads TGTGCCACTGCCCTCGGGACAAATAATTCACCCCTCCACTTT. As protein: CATALGTNNSPLHF.

The chain combines TRBV11-2 with TRBJ1-1; tentative D call: TRBD1 (6 bases). V was shortened by 5 bases and J by 8 bases, with 12 bases between the two germline ends. The CDR3 runs to 12 residues. Germline CDR1 and CDR2: SGHAT and FQNNGV. The CDR3 here is CASSRTAFEAFF. CDR3 in DNA: TGTGCCAGCAGCCGGACAGCGTTCGAAGCTTTCTTT.

The gene calls are TRBV18 and TRBJ2-7; D remains ambiguous. Trimming stripped 1 base from V and 2 bases from J, with 9 bases between. Looked up from germline, CDR1 is KGHSH and CDR2 is LQKENI. The CDR3 loop spans 14 amino acids. CDR3: CASSPRIDTYEQYF. The CDR3 DNA follows: TGTGCCAGCTCACCACGCATAGATACCTACGAGCAGTACTTC.